This entry features one T cell receptor (beta chain) sequence. Its antigen is not known. This entry is derived from a study of cytomegalovirus exposure and HLA in healthy donors. Study conclusions and caveats: Later analysis identified a missense DCLRE1C variant that was linked to TCR beta V- and J-gene trimming.

Every donor was a healthy person donating bone marrow. V lost 8 bases and J lost 1; bases outside the gene matches: 9. The length of the CDR3 is 15 residues. CDR1 and CDR2 (germline): MDHEN, SYDVKM. PCR was performed using 60 Vbeta and 13 Jbeta primers. Only in-frame clones appear in the TCRdb table, and some are missing; sequencing was by immunoSEQ multiplex PCR. The sample has 95,000 to 150,000 clones, around 65% seen once. The gene calls are TRBV28 and TRBJ2-3, with 7 bases fitting TRBD1. The sample consisted of PBMCs. This receptor was obtained from a man younger than 35 in good health and CMV-seronegative. Written as DNA, the CDR3 is TGTGCCAGCTTTAGGGGGCCACTACGCACAGATACGCAGTATTTT. It yields the protein CASFRGPLRTDTQYF.